The present TCR beta chain was sequenced within a study of identical twins. The study's findings and limits: The abundant beta clonotypes from cord blood had fewer insertions, and memory repertoires had none of this.

Ten or more counts support this clonotype. The antigen is unknown. Template switching supplied a universal primer site; unique molecular identifiers were carried on the cDNA. One entry per CDR3 protein results from TCRdb running MiXCR on the 5' RACE reads. Among roughly 480,000 distinct CDR3 sequences listed, about 24% were seen once. Trimming took off 3 bases at V and 7 bases at J, with 13 bases between the two ends. Germline loops: CDR1 SNHLY, CDR2 FYNNEI. This CDR3 is built from 15 residues. This sample also belongs to another study, concerning T cells expressing NK-cell markers. This second report adds: Researchers report these clonotypes also headed the CD3+CD56-NKG2C+ fraction in four donors. Clones of NKG2C+ T cells that had expanded were of unclear HCMV specificity.

Sequences were obtained from CD4+ T cells sorted from blood. The clonotype comes from a woman aged 18-29 years in good health. The rearrangement joins TRBV2 to TRBJ1-6; TRBD1 is a possible D gene (6 bases). The CDR3 reads CASSDDRTDNSPLHF. The CDR3 region has the DNA TGTGCCAGCAGTGATGATAGGACAGACAATTCACCCCTCCACTTT.